These 9 T cell receptor beta chains came from one sample sequenced in a study of T cell repertoires in cytomegalovirus infection. No antigens are known for them. TCRdb ran MiXCR on the reads and lists one entry per CDR3 protein. The data contain 640,000 or so distinct CDR3 sequences, about 33% of them singletons. The sample here was cultured PBMCs, taken from culture after CMV antigen stimulation. The source is a human donor in good health (CMV status not recorded). Some clones in this sample may be carry-over from other donors' samples.

The genes are TRBV12-3 or TRBV12-4 and TRBJ1-1; 7 bases line up with TRBD1. The CDR3 runs to 16 residues. After removal of 5 bases from V and 0 bases from J, the junction contained 9 bases not matched to a gene. CDR3 bases: TGTGCCAGCAGTCTCCCAGGGGGTCGGGTGAACACTGAAGCTTTCTTT. Protein sequence: CASSLPGGRVNTEAFF.

There are a few counts of this clonotype. The chain is built from TRBV6-5 and TRBJ2-7, with D perhaps being TRBD1 or TRBD2 (5 bases each). Per the germline V gene, CDR1 is MNHEY and CDR2 is SVGAGI. The CDR3 totals 14 residues. V lost 3 bases and J 4 bases, leaving 13 bases between the germline ends. CDR3 DNA: TGTGCCAGCAGTTATTCGAGGGGTACATACGAGCAGTACTTC. Amino acid sequence: CASSYSRGTYEQYF.

This clonotype was recorded a few times. The chain combines TRBV6-2 or TRBV6-3 with TRBJ2-6, with D maybe TRBD1 (5 bases). Germline values: CDR1 MNHEY, CDR2 SVGEGT. V was clipped by 5 bases and J by 2 bases, with 22 bases between them. This CDR3 has 19 residues. In DNA form, the CDR3 reads TGTGCCAGCAGTCCATTATCGTTGGGCAGGGTCACTGGGGCCAACGTCCTGACTTTC. This translates into CASSPLSLGRVTGANVLTF.

This sequence joins TRBV19 and TRBJ2-3; D uncertain. V gave up 4 bases and J gave up 0 bases, with 11 bases separating them. This CDR3 spans 15 amino acids. The germline V gene has CDR1 LNHDA and CDR2 SQIVND (reference sequence). The CDR3: CASSSRLSSTDTQYF. CDR3 DNA: TGTGCCAGTAGTAGTAGGCTGTCTAGCACAGATACGCAGTATTTT.

This clonotype was found a few times. This chain joins TRBV7-2 and TRBJ2-3; the match to TRBD2 covers 7 bases. This CDR3 region has 15 residues. After removal of 3 bases from V and 3 bases from J, the junction contained 6 bases not matched to a gene. Germline CDR1 SGHTA, CDR2 FQGNSA. Written as DNA, the CDR3 is TGTGCCAGCAGCTTTCGTCTAGCGGTAACAGATACGCAGTATTTT. As protein: CASSFRLAVTDTQYF. Looking up the rest from reference TRBV7-2 and TRBJ2-3 gives the full variable domain: GAGVSQSPSNKVTEKGKDVELRCDPISGHTALYWYRQSLGQGLEFLIYFQGNSAPDKSGLPSDRFSAERTGGSVSTLTIQRTQQEDSAVYLCASSFRLAVTDTQYFGPGTRLTVL.

In its sample, this clonotype was seen many times. The genes are TRBV7-2 and TRBJ2-7, with a tentative D call TRBD1 (5 bases). CDR1 is SGHTA, CDR2 FQGNSA, per germline. This CDR3 is built from 14 residues. Trimming removed 5 bases from V and 4 bases from J, with 15 bases in between. DNA for the CDR3: TGTGCCAGCAGCCCCGCGTTGGACATTTACGAGCAGTACTTC. It translates to CASSPALDIYEQYF.

This clonotype was found a few times. The chain joins TRBV7-9 to TRBJ2-7; 7 bases match TRBD2. In germline, CDR1 is SEHNR, CDR2 FQNEAQ (reference sequence). The CDR3 has 15 residues. V gave up 6 bases and J gave up 1 base; unmatched junction bases: 9. CDR3 loop: CASSPLAEPSYEQYF. Here the CDR3 DNA reads TGTGCCAGCAGTCCTCTAGCGGAGCCATCCTACGAGCAGTACTTC.

This clonotype was counted at least ten times. The CDR3 coding sequence is TGTGCCAGCAGCCGGTGGGGACTAGGGTCTAGGAATGAGCAGTTCTTC. Amino acids: CASSRWGLGSRNEQFF. V and J are TRBV7-2 and TRBJ2-1; 8 bases agree with TRBD2. CDR1 and CDR2 (germline): SGHTA, FQGNSA. The CDR3 is 16 residues long. After removal of 5 bases from V and 7 bases from J, the junction contained 13 bases not matched to a gene.

This clonotype was counted only a few times. The chain links TRBV7-9 to TRBJ2-5, with D unresolved. The ends were cut back, 4 bases at V and 5 bases at J, with 11 bases in the middle. CDR1 SEHNR and CDR2 FQNEAQ come from the germline V gene (reference sequence). The CDR3 length is 13 residues. The CDR3 nucleotides are TGTGCCAGCAGCTCCAGGATTCCCGAGACCCAGTACTTC. Its protein product is CASSSRIPETQYF.